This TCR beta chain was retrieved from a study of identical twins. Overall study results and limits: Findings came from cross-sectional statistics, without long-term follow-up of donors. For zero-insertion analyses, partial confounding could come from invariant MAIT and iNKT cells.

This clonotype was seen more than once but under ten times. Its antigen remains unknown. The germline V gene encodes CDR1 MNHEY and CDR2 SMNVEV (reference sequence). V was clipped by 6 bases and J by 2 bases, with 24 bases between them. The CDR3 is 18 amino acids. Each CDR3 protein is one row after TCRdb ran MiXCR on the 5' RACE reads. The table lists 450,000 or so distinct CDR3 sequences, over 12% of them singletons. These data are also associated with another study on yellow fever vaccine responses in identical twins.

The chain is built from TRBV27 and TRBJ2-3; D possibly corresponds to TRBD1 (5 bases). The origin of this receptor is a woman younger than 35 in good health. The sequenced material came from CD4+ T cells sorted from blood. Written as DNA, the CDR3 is TGTGCCAGCAGAATCAAGTTCGGTGGGGCCCGCTACACAGATACGCAGTATTTT. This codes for CASRIKFGGARYTDTQYF.